This entry describes one TCR beta chain. This CDR3 has 16 residues. Germline V lookup: CDR1 MNHEY, CDR2 SVGEGT. The record originates from a study of monozygotic twins with inflammatory bowel disease. TCRdb reworked the 5' RACE reads into one entry per CDR3 protein, no DNA. With around 220,000 distinct CDR3 sequences in the sample, the ten largest clones hold roughly 7.1%. Input material: blood. The V gene is TRBV6-2 or TRBV6-3, the J gene TRBJ2-3. The sequence came from a human donor with ulcerative colitis or Crohn's disease, or a healthy co-twin of an affected twin (not recorded which). The CDR3 reads CASSYSSVSNTDTQYF.